The present T cell receptor (beta chain) was sequenced within a study of cytomegalovirus exposure and HLA in healthy donors. Looking at the study overall: One earlier analysis, a look at around 180 million T cells, found 100 million to 130 million unique TCR beta sequences. Caucasian-associated ancestry cluster membership applied to approximately 80% of around 400 genotyped donors. Study-wide findings and caveats: Likely technical artifact: a cluster of highly shared sequence variants. The study dropped some indistinguishable V segments, TRBV6-2 and TRBV6-3 among them.

Concerning this clone: Its antigen is as yet unknown.

The PCR made use of 60 Vbeta and 13 Jbeta primers. The protocol was immunoSEQ multiplex PCR, while the TCRdb copy is restricted to in-frame clones and leaves out a portion. The sample has under 170,000 clones; 75% to 85% are singletons. Germline V CDR1 and CDR2: SEHNR, FQNEAQ (reference sequence). The CDR3 is 14 residues long. V lost 5 bases and J lost 5; bases outside the gene matches: 5. The sequencing sample was made of PBMCs. The clonotype originates from a man aged 45-65 years in good health and CMV-seropositive. J is TRBJ2-5 and V is TRBV7-9, with 10 bases that match TRBD2. Here the CDR3 reads CASSSGRASETQYF. The DNA of the CDR3 is TGTGCCAGCAGCAGCGGGAGGGCAAGTGAGACCCAGTACTTC.